This entry lists 14 T cell receptor beta chains sequenced from one sample in a study of T cell responses to AZD1222 COVID-19 vaccine. TCRdb's table, derived via immunoSEQ multiplex PCR, lists solely in-frame clones and lacks some. The sample has 140,000 or so clones, 85% to 90% seen once. The sequences come from peripheral blood, collected on day 0 of AZD1222 vaccination. All receptors come from an adult in good health.

This clone was seen just once. The J gene is TRBJ2-1, the V gene TRBV4-1; TRBD2 matches 13 bases. The CDR3 consists of 15 residues. Germline CDR1 and CDR2: MGHRA and YSYEKL. Unmatched junction bases numbered 5, after V lost 3 bases and J lost 9 bases. The CDR3 is CASSHGTSGVLEQFF. The CDR3 DNA reads as TGCGCCAGCAGCCACGGGACTAGCGGGGTGCTTGAGCAGTTCTTC.

This sequence joins TRBV6-2 or TRBV6-3 and TRBJ2-2; possible D gene TRBD2, 6 bases. This CDR3 spans 15 amino acids. V was pared by 0 bases and J by 5 bases, with 10 bases between. Germline V gives CDR1 MNHEY, CDR2 SVGEGT. CDR3 coding DNA: TGTGCCAGCAGTTACTCGCGGGGCTCGACCGGGGAGCTGTTTTTT. This sequence encodes CASSYSRGSTGELFF.

This clone was counted a few times. The rearrangement uses TRBV6-4 and TRBJ2-6, with 11 bases aligning to TRBD1. The V gene end was trimmed by 8 bases and the J gene end by 0 bases; junction bases not matched to a gene: 0. This CDR3 has 15 amino acids. Germline V CDR1 and CDR2: MRHNA, SNTAGT. CDR3 region: CASGTGGSGANVLTF. The CDR3 coding sequence is TGTGCCAGCGGGACAGGGGGCTCTGGGGCCAACGTCCTGACTTTC.

The rearrangement joins TRBV4-1 to TRBJ1-1, with D possibly TRBD1 on 5 matching bases. Germline V gene data show CDR1 as MGHRA and CDR2 as YSYEKL. The CDR3 has 14 residues. Deletions cut 0 bases from V and 4 bases from J, with 9 bases between. The CDR3 protein is CASSQEGGVTEAFF. The CDR3 bases are TGCGCCAGCAGCCAAGAGGGAGGGGTCACTGAAGCTTTCTTT.

The rearrangement uses TRBV5-1 and TRBJ2-7; no clear D. CDR1 SGHRS and CDR2 YFSETQ come from the germline V gene. The CDR3 length is 13 residues. V was clipped by 2 bases and J by 3 bases, with 9 bases between them. CDR3 nucleotides: TGCGCCAGCAGCTTCGGTGAGAACTACGAGCAGTACTTC. It yields the protein CASSFGENYEQYF.

CDR3 bases: TGTGCCAGCAGTGAGAGGGGGACAGGGGGCGGTTGGATTCAGTACTTC. Protein sequence: CASSERGTGGGWIQYF. The gene calls are TRBV6-1 and TRBJ2-4; TRBD1 matches 12 bases. Trimming at V came to 3 bases and at J to 10 bases, leaving 10 bases not matched to a gene. The CDR3 contains 16 residues. Looked up from germline, CDR1 is MNHNS and CDR2 is SASEGT.

The V gene is TRBV18, the J gene TRBJ2-1; 12 bases are shared with TRBD1. This CDR3 region has 15 residues. Trimming took 4 bases from V and 8 from J; bases not matched to a gene: 6. In germline, CDR1 is KGHSH, CDR2 LQKENI. The CDR3 sequence: CASSRDRGLSDEQFF. The CDR3, as DNA: TGTGCCAGCTCACGGGACAGGGGGCTTTCGGATGAGCAGTTCTTC.

The V and J genes are TRBV4-1 and TRBJ1-1; D unclear. V lost 2 bases and J 0 bases, leaving 13 bases between the germline ends. The CDR3 totals 16 residues. Germline V gene data show CDR1 as MGHRA and CDR2 as YSYEKL. CDR3 nucleotides: TGCGCCAGCAGCCAACCCATCGCGAGAATGAACACTGAAGCTTTCTTT. This encodes CASSQPIARMNTEAFF.

V is TRBV19 and J is TRBJ2-7; 10 bases are a match to TRBD2. The CDR3 contains 14 residues. V dropped 5 bases and J dropped 7; count of bases not matched to a gene: 8. CDR1 LNHDA and CDR2 SQIVND come from the germline V gene (reference sequence). CDR3 in DNA: TGTGCCAGTAGTCCGGGACTAGCGCTATATGAGCAGTACTTC. It codes for CASSPGLALYEQYF.

This chain uses TRBV6-1 with TRBJ2-7; 8 bases agree with TRBD2. Germline V lookup: CDR1 MNHNS, CDR2 SASEGT. The trim removed 2 bases at V and 0 bases at J, leaving 6 bases unmatched. The CDR3 runs to 16 residues. The CDR3 DNA is TGTGCCAGCAGTGAATGGGCGGGAGGAATCTCCTACGAGCAGTACTTC. This codes for CASSEWAGGISYEQYF.

The J gene is TRBJ1-1, the V gene TRBV18; D remains unclear. Trimming pared 4 bases from V and 0 bases from J, leaving 6 bases between. This CDR3 spans 13 amino acids. Germline assignment: CDR1 KGHSH and CDR2 LQKENI. In nucleotides, the CDR3 is TGTGCCAGCTCACTTACAGTGAACACTGAAGCTTTCTTT. Protein sequence: CASSLTVNTEAFF.

The genes are TRBV30 and TRBJ1-1; 7 bases fit TRBD1. Looked up from germline, CDR1 is GTSNPN and CDR2 is SVGIG (reference sequence). There are 11 residues in the CDR3. J gave up 4 bases and V 4 bases, and 0 bases lay outside the gene matches. The CDR3 spells CAWNRGTEAFF. The CDR3 nucleotides are TGTGCCTGGAACAGGGGCACTGAAGCTTTCTTT.

The genes are TRBV6-1 and TRBJ2-7; D ambiguous. Germline CDR1 is MNHNS and CDR2 is SASEGT. The CDR3 is made up of 14 amino acids. V lost 3 bases and J 0 bases, leaving 9 bases between the germline ends. The CDR3 spells CASSEDRNSYEQYF. In DNA, the CDR3 is TGTGCCAGCAGTGAGGACCGCAACTCCTACGAGCAGTACTTC.

V is TRBV28 and J is TRBJ1-5; D is ambiguous. CDR3 length: 12 amino acids. CDR1 and CDR2 (germline): MDHEN, SYDVKM. The germline V and J ends were trimmed by 6 bases and 4 bases, with 7 bases remaining between them. The CDR3 region has the DNA TGTGCCAGCAGCGGCGGAAATCAGCCCCAGCATTTT. It encodes CASSGGNQPQHF.